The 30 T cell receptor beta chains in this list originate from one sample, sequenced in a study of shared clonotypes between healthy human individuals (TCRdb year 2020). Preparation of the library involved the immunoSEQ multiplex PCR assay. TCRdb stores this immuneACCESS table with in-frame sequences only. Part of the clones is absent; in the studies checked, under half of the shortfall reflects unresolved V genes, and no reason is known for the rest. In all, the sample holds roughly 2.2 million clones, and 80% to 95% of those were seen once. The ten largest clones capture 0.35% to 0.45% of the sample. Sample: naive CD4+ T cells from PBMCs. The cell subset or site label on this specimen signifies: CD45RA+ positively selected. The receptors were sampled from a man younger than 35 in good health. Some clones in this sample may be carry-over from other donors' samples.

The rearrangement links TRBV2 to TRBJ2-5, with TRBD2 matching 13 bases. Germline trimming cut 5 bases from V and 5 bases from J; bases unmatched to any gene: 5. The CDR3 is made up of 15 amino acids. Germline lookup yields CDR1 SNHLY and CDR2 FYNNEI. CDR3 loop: CASSLGLAGVETQYF. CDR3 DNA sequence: TGTGCCAGCAGTTTAGGACTAGCGGGAGTTGAGACCCAGTACTTC.

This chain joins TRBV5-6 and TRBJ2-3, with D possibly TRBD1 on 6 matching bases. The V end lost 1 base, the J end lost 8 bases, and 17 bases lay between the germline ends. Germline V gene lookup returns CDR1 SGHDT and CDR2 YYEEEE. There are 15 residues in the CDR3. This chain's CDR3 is CASSLLITGQVTQYF. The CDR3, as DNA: TGTGCCAGCAGCTTGCTGATTACAGGGCAAGTTACGCAGTATTTT. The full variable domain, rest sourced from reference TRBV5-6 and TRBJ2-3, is DAGVTQSPTHLIKTRGQQVTLRCSPKSGHDTVSWYQQALGQGPQFIFQYYEEEERQRGNFPDRFSGHQFPNYSSELNVNALLLGDSALYLCASSLLITGQVTQYFGPGTRLTVL.

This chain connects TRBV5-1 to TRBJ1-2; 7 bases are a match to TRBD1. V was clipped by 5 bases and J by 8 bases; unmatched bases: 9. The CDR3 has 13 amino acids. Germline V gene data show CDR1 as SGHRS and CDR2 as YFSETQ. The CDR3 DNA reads TGCGCCAGCAGGCCGACAGGGAACGGGGGCTACACCTTC. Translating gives CASRPTGNGGYTF.

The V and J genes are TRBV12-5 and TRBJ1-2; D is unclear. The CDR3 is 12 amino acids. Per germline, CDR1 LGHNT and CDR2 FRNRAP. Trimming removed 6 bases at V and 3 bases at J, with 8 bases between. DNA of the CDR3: TGTGCTAGTGGGACGGAGGACTATGGCTACACCTTC. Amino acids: CASGTEDYGYTF.

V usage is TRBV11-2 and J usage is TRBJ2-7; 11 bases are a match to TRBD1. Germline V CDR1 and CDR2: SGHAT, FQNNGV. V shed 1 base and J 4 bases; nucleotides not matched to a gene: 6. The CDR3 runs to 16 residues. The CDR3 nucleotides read TGTGCCAGCAGCTTAGTCGTGGGACAGGGGGTTTACGAGCAGTACTTC. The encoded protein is CASSLVVGQGVYEQYF.

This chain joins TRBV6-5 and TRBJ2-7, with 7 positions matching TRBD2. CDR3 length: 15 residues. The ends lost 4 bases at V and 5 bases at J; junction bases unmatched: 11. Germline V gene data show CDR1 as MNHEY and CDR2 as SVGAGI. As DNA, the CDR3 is TGTGCCAGCAGTTCCACTGCGGGGGATCGCAACGAGCAGTACTTC. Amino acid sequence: CASSSTAGDRNEQYF.

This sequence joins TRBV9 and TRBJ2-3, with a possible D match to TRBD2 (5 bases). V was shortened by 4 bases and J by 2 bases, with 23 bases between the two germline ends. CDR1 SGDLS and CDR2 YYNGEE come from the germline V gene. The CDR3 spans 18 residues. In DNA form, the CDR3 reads TGTGCCAGCAGCACTCCCTCCCCTGGGGAGCGACACACAGATACGCAGTATTTT. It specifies CASSTPSPGERHTDTQYF.

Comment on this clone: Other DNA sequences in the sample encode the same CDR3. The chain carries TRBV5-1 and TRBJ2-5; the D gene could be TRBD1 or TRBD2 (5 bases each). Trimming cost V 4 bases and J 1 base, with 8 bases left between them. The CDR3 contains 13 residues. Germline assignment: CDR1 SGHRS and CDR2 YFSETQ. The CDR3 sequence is CASSRGVQETQYF. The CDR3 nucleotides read TGCGCCAGCAGCCGAGGGGTCCAAGAGACCCAGTACTTC.

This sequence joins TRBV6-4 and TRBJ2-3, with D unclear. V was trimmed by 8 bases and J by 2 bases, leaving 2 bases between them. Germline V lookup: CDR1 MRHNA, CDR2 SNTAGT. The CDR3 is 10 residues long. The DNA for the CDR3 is TGTGCCAGCGTCACAGATACGCAGTATTTT. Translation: CASVTDTQYF.

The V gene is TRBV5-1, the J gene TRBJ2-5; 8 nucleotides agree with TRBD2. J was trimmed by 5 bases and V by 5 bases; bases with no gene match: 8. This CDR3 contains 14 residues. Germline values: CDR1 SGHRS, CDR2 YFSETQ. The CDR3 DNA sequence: TGCGCCAGCAGATTAGAACTAGCGGAGGAGACCCAGTACTTC. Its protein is CASRLELAEETQYF.

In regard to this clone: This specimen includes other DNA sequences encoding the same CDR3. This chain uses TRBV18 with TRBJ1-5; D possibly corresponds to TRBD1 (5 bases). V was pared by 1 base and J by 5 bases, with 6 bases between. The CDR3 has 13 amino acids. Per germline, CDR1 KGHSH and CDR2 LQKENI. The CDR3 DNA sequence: TGTGCCAGCTCACCACGGGGCGATCAGCCCCAGCATTTT. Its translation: CASSPRGDQPQHF.

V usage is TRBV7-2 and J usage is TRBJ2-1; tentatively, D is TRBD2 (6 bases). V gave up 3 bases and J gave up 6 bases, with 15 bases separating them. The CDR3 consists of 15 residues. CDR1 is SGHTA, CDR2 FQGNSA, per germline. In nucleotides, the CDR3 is TGTGCCAGCAGCTTCCCCGGGACTCTCGGCAATGAGCAGTTCTTC. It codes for CASSFPGTLGNEQFF.

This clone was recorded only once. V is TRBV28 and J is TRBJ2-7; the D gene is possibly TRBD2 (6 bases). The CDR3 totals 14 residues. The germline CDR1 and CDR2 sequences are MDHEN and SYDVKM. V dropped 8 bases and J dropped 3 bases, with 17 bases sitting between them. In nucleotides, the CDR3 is TGTGCCAGCGGCCTAGCGCCTGTCTACTACGAGCAGTACTTC. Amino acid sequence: CASGLAPVYYEQYF.

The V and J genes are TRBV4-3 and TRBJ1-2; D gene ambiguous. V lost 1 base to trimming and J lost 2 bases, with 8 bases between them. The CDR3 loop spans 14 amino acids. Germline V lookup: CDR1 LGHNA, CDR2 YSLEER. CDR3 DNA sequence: TGCGCCAGCAGCCAAGGGGCGGTCAACTATGGCTACACCTTC. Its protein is CASSQGAVNYGYTF.

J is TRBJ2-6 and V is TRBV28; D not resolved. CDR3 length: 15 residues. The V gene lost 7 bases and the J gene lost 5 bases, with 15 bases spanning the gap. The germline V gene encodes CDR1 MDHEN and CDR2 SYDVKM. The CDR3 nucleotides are TGTGCCAGCACCAAAGGCCGTCTCTGGGCCAACGTCCTGACTTTC. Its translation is CASTKGRLWANVLTF.

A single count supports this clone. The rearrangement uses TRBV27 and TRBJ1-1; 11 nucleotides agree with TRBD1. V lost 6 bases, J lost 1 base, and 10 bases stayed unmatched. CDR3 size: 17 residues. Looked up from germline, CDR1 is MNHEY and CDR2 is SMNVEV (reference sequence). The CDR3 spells CASRTGTGGRGNTEAFF. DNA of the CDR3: TGTGCCAGCAGAACCGGGACAGGGGGTCGGGGGAACACTGAAGCTTTCTTT.

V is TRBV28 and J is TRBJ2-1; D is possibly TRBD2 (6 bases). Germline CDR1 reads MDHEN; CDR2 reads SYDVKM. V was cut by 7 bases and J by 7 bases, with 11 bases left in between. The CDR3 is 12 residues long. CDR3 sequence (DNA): TGTGCCAGCACGCGACGGGAGAATGAGCAGTTCTTC. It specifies CASTRRENEQFF.

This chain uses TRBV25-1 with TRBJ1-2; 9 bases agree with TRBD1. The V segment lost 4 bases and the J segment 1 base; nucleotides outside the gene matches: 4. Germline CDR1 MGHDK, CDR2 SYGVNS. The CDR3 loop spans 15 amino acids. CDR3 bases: TGTGCCAGCAGTGTAGGGGACAGGGTTAACTATGGCTACACCTTC. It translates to CASSVGDRVNYGYTF.

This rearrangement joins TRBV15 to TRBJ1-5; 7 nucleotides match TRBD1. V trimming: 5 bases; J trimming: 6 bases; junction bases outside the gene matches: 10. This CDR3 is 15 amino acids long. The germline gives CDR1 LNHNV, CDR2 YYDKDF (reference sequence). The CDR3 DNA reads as TGTGCCACCAGCCCTACAGGGGTGATCGGTCAGCCCCAGCATTTT. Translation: CATSPTGVIGQPQHF.

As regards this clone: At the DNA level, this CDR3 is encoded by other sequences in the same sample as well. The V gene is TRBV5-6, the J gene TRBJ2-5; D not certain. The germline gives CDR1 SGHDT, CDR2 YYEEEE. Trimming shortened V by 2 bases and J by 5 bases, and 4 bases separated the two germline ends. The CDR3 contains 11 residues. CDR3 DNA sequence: TGTGCCAGCAGCTTCAGGGAGACCCAGTACTTC. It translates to CASSFRETQYF.

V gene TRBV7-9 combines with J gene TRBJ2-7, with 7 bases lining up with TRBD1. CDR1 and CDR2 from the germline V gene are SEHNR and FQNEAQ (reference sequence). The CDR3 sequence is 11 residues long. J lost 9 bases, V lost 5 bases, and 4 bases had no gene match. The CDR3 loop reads CASSPRDRQYF. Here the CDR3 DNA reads TGTGCCAGCAGCCCCCGGGACAGGCAGTACTTC.

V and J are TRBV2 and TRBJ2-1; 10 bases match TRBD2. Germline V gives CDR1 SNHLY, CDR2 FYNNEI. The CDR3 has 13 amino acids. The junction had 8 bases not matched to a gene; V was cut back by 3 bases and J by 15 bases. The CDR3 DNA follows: TGTGCCAGCAGTGAGTCTTTACTAGCGGGATGGTTCTTC. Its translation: CASSESLLAGWFF.

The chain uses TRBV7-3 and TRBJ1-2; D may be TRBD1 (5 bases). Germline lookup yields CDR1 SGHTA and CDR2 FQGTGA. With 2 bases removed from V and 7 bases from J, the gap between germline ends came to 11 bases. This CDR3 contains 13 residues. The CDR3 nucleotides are TGTGCCAGCAGCTTACAGGGTATAGGTGGCTACACCTTC. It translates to CASSLQGIGGYTF.

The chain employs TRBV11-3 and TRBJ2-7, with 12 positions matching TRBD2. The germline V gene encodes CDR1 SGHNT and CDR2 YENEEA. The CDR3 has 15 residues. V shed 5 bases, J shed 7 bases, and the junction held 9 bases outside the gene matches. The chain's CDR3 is CASSGWTSGTWEQYF. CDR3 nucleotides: TGTGCCAGCAGCGGATGGACTAGCGGGACGTGGGAGCAGTACTTC. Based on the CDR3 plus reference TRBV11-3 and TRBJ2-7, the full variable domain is EAGVVQSPRYKIIEKKQPVAFWCNPISGHNTLYWYLQNLGQGPELLIRYENEEAVDDSQLPKDRFSAERLKGVDSTLKIQPAELGDSAVYLCASSGWTSGTWEQYFGPGTRLTVT.

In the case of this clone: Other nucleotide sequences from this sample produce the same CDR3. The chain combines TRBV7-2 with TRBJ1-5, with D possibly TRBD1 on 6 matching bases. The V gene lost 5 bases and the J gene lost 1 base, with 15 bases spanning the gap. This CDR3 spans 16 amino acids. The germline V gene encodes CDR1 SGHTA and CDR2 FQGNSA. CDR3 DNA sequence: TGTGCCAGCAGCCCCACAGGGCCCCTCAGCAATCAGCCCCAGCATTTT. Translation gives CASSPTGPLSNQPQHF.

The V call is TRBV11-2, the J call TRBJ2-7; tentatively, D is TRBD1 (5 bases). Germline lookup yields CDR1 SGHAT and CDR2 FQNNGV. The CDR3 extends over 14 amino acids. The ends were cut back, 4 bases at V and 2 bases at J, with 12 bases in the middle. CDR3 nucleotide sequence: TGTGCCAGCAGCTGGACACTGAAAGCCTACGAGCAGTACTTC. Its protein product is CASSWTLKAYEQYF. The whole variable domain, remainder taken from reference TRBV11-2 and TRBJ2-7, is EAGVAQSPRYKIIEKRQSVAFWCNPISGHATLYWYQQILGQGPKLLIQFQNNGVVDDSQLPKDRFSAERLKGVDSTLKIQPAKLEDSAVYLCASSWTLKAYEQYFGPGTRLTVT.

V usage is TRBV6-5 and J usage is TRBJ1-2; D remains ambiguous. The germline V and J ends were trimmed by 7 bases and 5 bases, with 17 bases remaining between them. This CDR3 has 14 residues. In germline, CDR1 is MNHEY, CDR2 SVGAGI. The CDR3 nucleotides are TGTGCCAGCACCAATACGGCGGCGGATTATGGCTACACCTTC. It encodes CASTNTAADYGYTF.

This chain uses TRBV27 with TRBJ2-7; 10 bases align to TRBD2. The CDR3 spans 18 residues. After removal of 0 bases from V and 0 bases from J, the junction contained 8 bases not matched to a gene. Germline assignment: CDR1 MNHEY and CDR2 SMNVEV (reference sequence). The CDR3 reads CASSLSRPASGSSYEQYF. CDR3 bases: TGTGCCAGCAGTTTATCCCGCCCCGCTAGCGGGAGCTCCTACGAGCAGTACTTC.

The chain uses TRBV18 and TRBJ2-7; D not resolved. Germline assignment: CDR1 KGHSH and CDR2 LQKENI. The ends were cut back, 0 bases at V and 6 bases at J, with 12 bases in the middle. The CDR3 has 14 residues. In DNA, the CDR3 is TGTGCCAGCTCACCACCCTCTGGTGGCTCCGAGCAGTACTTC. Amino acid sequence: CASSPPSGGSEQYF. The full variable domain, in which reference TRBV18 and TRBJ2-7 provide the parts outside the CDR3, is NAGVMQNPRHLVRRRGQEARLRCSPMKGHSHVYWYRQLPEEGLKFMVYLQKENIIDESGMPKERFSAEFPKEGPSILRIQQVVRGDSAAYFCASSPPSGGSEQYFGPGTRLTVT.

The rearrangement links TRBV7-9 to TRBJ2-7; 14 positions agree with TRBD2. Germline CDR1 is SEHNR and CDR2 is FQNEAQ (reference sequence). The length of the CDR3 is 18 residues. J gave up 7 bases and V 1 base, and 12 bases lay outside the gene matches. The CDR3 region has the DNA TGTGCCAGCAGCTTAGTTGGGACTAGCGGGAGATCGCGGGTAGAGCAGTACTTC. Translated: CASSLVGTSGRSRVEQYF.